This TCR beta chain is from a study of CD8 T cells in Susac syndrome. Reverse transcription of about 0.45 to 1 ug RNA was carried out with random hexamers. The TCR beta CDR3 was amplified by immunoSEQ multiplex PCR across 54 Vbeta, 13 Jbeta. TCRdb recomputed calls from the immunoSEQ multiplex PCR reads with MiXCR, one row per CDR3 protein. Of 250,000 to 300,000 distinct CDR3 sequences in the sample, approximately 90% were seen once. As concerns this clonotype: The antigen is undetermined.

CD8+ and CD4+ T cells taken from blood had their TCR beta sequenced. While CD8+ and CD4+ T cells were isolated negatively, TEMRA cells were enriched by FACS. Broader study findings: It was acknowledged in the study that the number of individuals who were included in its TCR sequencing and HLA analysis was relatively small.

The CDR3 is made up of 13 amino acids. Germline V gene sequence: CDR1 DFQATT, CDR2 SNEGSKA (reference sequence). V lost 6 bases and J 0 bases, leaving 9 bases between the germline ends. The sample comprised CD8+ T cells from PBMCs. This chain links TRBV20-1 with TRBJ2-4, with D possibly being TRBD1 (5 bases). The TCR originated in a human donor with multiple sclerosis. The CDR3 DNA reads TGCAGTGCCAGGGATCTAGCCAAAAACATTCAGTACTTC. It is translated as CSARDLAKNIQYF.